These 5 T cell receptor beta chains share one sample of origin, sequenced in a study of CD4 T cells in relation to SARS-CoV-2 and coronaviruses. Before the COVID-19 pandemic, during about 2011-2019, CD4+ T cells were taken from unexposed donors. Repertoires were generated with immunoSEQ multiplex PCR, while TCRdb's copy carries only in-frame clones and drops some. The sample carries roughly 63,000 clones, approximately 94% recorded once. The sample consisted of naive CD4+ T cells from PBMCs. Subset: naive CD4+ T cells isolated by negative enrichment. The origin of the receptors is a human donor in good health.

The V gene is TRBV5-1, the J gene TRBJ2-1; TRBD1 matches at 8 bases. The V segment lost 2 bases and the J segment 13 bases; nucleotides outside the gene matches: 8. Germline values: CDR1 SGHRS, CDR2 YFSETQ. The CDR3 sequence is 13 residues long. The CDR3 nucleotides are TGCGCCAGCAGCTTCGGGCAGGGGGCTTTTCAGTTCTTC. This encodes CASSFGQGAFQFF.

The chain combines TRBV27 with TRBJ2-7, with D possibly TRBD1 on 6 matching bases. CDR1 MNHEY and CDR2 SMNVEV come from the germline V gene (reference sequence). The V end lost 8 bases, the J end lost 4 bases, and 21 bases lay between the germline ends. CDR3 length: 15 amino acids. The CDR3 region is CASGGRREANYEQYF. For the CDR3, the DNA is TGTGCCAGCGGGGGCCGCCGGGAAGCAAATTACGAGCAGTACTTC.

The chain employs TRBV6-5 and TRBJ2-7, with D hard to call. The germline V gene has CDR1 MNHEY and CDR2 SVGAGI. Trimming pared 0 bases from V and 2 bases from J, leaving 8 bases between. This CDR3 comprises 14 residues. The CDR3 sequence: CASSYSGGPYEQYF. The CDR3 bases are TGTGCCAGCAGTTACTCGGGCGGCCCCTACGAGCAGTACTTC.

The rearrangement uses TRBV19 and TRBJ2-7; tentatively, D is TRBD1 or TRBD2 (5 bases each). Germline V gene data show CDR1 as LNHDA and CDR2 as SQIVND (reference sequence). V lost 7 bases to trimming and J lost 0 bases, with 13 bases between them. The CDR3 spans 14 residues. The CDR3 protein is CASKRDGYSYEQYF. Written as DNA, the CDR3 is TGTGCCAGTAAACGGGACGGCTACTCCTACGAGCAGTACTTC.

The chain employs TRBV6-1 and TRBJ2-7; the match to TRBD2 covers 12 bases. The V segment lost 4 bases and the J segment 3 bases; nucleotides outside the gene matches: 7. The CDR3 extends over 16 amino acids. Germline V lookup: CDR1 MNHNS, CDR2 SASEGT. CDR3 protein: CASSAASGGAIYEQYF. In DNA, the CDR3 is TGTGCCAGCAGTGCCGCTAGCGGGGGGGCAATCTACGAGCAGTACTTC.